The 2 T cell receptor beta chains below come from one sample, sequenced in a study of blood T cell repertoires in COVID-19. Assay: immunoSEQ multiplex PCR; the TCRdb copy retains only in-frame clones and omits some. Of approximately 300,000 clones listed, 75% to 90% were seen once; the top ten hold roughly 2.3%. The material sequenced was peripheral blood. The receptors originated from a man aged 18 to 29 with active or convalescent COVID-19.

The chain links TRBV25-1 to TRBJ1-5; D gene unclear. Per the germline V gene, CDR1 is MGHDK and CDR2 is SYGVNS. The CDR3 has 17 residues. V lost 2 bases, J lost 4 bases, and 18 bases lay in between. The CDR3 region has the DNA TGTGCCAGCAGTGAAACCAATCCCCCCGAGCATAATCAGCCCCAGCATTTT. Protein: CASSETNPPEHNQPQHF.

The V call is TRBV27, the J call TRBJ2-7; D might be TRBD1 (5 bases). Between the trimmed V and J ends, which lost 3 bases and 9 bases, there was a span of 27 bases. The germline CDR1 and CDR2 sequences are MNHEY and SMNVEV (reference sequence). This CDR3 has 17 residues. This CDR3 reads CASSFTPIGAGYIGQYF. The CDR3 DNA follows: TGTGCCAGCAGTTTTACCCCGATTGGGGCCGGATACATTGGGCAGTACTTC.